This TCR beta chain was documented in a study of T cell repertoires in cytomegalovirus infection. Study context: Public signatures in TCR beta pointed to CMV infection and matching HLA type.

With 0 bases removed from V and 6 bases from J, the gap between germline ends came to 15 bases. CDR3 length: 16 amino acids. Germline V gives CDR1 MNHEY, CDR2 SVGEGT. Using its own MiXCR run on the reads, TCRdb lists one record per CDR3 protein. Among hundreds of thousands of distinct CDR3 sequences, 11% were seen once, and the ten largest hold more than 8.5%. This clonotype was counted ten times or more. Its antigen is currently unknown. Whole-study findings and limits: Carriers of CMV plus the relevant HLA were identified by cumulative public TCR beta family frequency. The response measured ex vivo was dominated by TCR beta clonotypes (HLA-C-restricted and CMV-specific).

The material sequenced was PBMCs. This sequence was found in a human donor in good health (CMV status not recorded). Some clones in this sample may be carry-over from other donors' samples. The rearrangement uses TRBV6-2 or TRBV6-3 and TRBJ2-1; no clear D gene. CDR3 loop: CASSYSEDRVGNEQFF. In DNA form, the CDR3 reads TGTGCCAGCAGTTACTCCGAAGACCGGGTTGGCAATGAGCAGTTCTTC.